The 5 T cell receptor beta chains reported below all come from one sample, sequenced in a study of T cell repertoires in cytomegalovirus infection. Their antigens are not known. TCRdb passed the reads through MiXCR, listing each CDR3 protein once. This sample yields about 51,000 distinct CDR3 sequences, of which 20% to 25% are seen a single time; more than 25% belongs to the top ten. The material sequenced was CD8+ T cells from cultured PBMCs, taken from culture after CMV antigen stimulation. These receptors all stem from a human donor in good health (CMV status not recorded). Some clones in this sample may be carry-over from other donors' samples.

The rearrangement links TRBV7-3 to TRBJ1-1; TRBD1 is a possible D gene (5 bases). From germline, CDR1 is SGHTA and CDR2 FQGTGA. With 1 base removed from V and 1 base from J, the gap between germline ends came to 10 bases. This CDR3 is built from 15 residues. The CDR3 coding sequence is TGTGCCAGCAGCTTAAAGCCAGGGAGGAACACTGAAGCTTTCTTT. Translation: CASSLKPGRNTEAFF.

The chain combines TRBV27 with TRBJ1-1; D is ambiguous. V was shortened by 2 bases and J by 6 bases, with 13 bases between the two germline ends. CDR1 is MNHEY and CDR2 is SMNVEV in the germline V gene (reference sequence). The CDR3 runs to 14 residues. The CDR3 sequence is CASSLGRKGSEAFF. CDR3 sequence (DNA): TGTGCCAGCAGTTTAGGGCGGAAAGGCTCTGAAGCTTTCTTT.

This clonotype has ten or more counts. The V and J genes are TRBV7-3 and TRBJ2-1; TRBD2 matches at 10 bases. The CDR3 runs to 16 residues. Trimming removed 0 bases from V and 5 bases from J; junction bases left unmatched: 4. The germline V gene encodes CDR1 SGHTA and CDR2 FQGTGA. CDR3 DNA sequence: TGTGCCAGCAGCTTAACATCTAGCGGGAGCCACAATGAGCAGTTCTTC. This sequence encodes CASSLTSSGSHNEQFF.

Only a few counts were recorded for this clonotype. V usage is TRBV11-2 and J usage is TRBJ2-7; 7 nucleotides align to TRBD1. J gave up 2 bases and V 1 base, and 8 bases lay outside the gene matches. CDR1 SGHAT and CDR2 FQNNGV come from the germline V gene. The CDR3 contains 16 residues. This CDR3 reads CASSLGPIRGTYEQYF. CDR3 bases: TGTGCCAGCAGCTTAGGGCCGATCAGGGGGACCTACGAGCAGTACTTC.

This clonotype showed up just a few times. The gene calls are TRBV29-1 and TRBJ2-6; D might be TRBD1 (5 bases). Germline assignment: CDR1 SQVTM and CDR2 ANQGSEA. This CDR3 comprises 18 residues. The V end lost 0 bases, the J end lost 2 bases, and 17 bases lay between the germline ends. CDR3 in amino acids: CSVEDPEGALTGANVLTF. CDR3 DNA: TGCAGCGTTGAAGATCCGGAAGGGGCCCTCACTGGGGCCAACGTCCTGACTTTC.